Below are 17 T cell receptor beta chains sequenced from a single sample in a study of T cells in Graves' hyperthyroidism and ophthalmopathy. There were TCR beta CDR3 regions amplified from RNA transcripts. When the TCR CDR3 underwent first-round RT-PCR, the HTBI primer set was used. From the multiplex PCR reads, TCRdb called clonotypes with MiXCR, one entry per CDR3 protein. The sample lists around 110,000 distinct CDR3 sequences; about a sixth were seen once. The specimen was blood. The receptors were sampled from a woman aged 45-60 years with Graves' hyperthyroidism.

This clonotype has a count of ten or more. CDR3 in DNA: TGTGCCAGCAGTTTTGGGAGTTCGAGCAATCAGCCCCAGCATTTT. Translating gives CASSFGSSSNQPQHF. The chain recombines TRBV28 with TRBJ1-5; no clear D gene. Germline CDR1 MDHEN, CDR2 SYDVKM. Trimming stripped 3 bases from V and 1 base from J, with 10 bases between. The CDR3 has 15 residues.

In this sample, this clonotype turned up many times. The chain has TRBV7-8 and TRBJ2-7; the D is unclear. The CDR3 spans 13 residues. Looked up from germline, CDR1 is SGHVS and CDR2 is FQNEAQ. V was trimmed by 1 base and J by 3 bases, leaving 7 bases between them. In DNA, the CDR3 is TGTGCCAGCAGCTTAGTATGGGGCTACGAGCAGTACGTC. This sequence encodes CASSLVWGYEQYV.

This clonotype was seen at least ten times. This rearrangement joins TRBV18 to TRBJ1-1; D is unclear. Trimming removed 1 base from V and 1 base from J, with 10 bases in between. CDR1 and CDR2 (germline): KGHSH, LQKENI. The CDR3 loop spans 15 amino acids. The CDR3 nucleotides are TGTGCCAGCTCACCACGGGTGAGAGGGAACACTGAAGCTTTCTTT. It specifies CASSPRVRGNTEAFF.

V usage is TRBV5-8 and J usage is TRBJ1-1; 7 positions agree with TRBD1. This CDR3 comprises 15 residues. Germline-derived CDR1 and CDR2 are SGHTS and YDEGEE. V dropped 4 bases and J dropped 1; count of bases not matched to a gene: 7. CDR3 nucleotide sequence: TGTGCCAGCAGCCCCCGACAGGGTGCGAACACTGAAGCTTTCTTT. Translated: CASSPRQGANTEAFF.

CDR3 residues: CAISGAGQGTTEAFF. CDR3 nucleotide sequence: TGTGCCATCAGTGGGGCGGGGCAGGGGACCACTGAAGCTTTCTTT. This rearrangement joins TRBV10-3 to TRBJ1-1, with a tentative D call TRBD1 (6 bases). V lost 4 bases, J lost 4 bases, and 16 bases lay in between. CDR3 length: 15 amino acids. Germline V gives CDR1 ENHRY, CDR2 SYGVKD.

In this sample, this clonotype turned up many times. The chain is built from TRBV20-1 and TRBJ1-1; the D gene is possibly TRBD1 (5 bases). The length of the CDR3 is 15 residues. V lost 3 bases and J 0 bases, leaving 14 bases between the germline ends. Germline CDR1 and CDR2: DFQATT and SNEGSKA (reference sequence). CDR3 region: CSARPPGAMNTEAFF. DNA for the CDR3: TGCAGTGCTAGGCCGCCCGGGGCGATGAACACTGAAGCTTTCTTT.

This clonotype appeared many times. The chain couples TRBV6-1 to TRBJ2-1; D is tentatively TRBD1 or TRBD2 (5 bases each). The germline V gene has CDR1 MNHNS and CDR2 SASEGT. With 11 bases removed from V and 7 bases from J, the gap between germline ends came to 24 bases. CDR3 length: 15 amino acids. CDR3 amino acids: CAGQYGTEKWNEQFF. CDR3 nucleotides: TGTGCCGGGCAGTACGGGACGGAGAAGTGGAATGAGCAGTTCTTC.

The rearrangement joins TRBV20-1 to TRBJ2-3; 7 nucleotides align to TRBD1. Germline V gene lookup returns CDR1 DFQATT and CDR2 SNEGSKA (reference sequence). The CDR3 has 16 residues. Trimming at V came to 1 base and at J to 6 bases, leaving 13 bases not matched to a gene. Here the CDR3 DNA reads TGCAGTGCTAGAGGAGGGGGCGCATTTAATATTGATACGCAGTATTTT. Its protein product is CSARGGGAFNIDTQYF.

This clonotype was found many times. The V gene is TRBV2, the J gene TRBJ2-6; D is tentatively TRBD1 or TRBD2 (6 bases each). V shed 7 bases and J shed 2 bases, with 9 bases lying between them. Germline CDR1 SNHLY, CDR2 FYNNEI. The CDR3 has 14 residues. The DNA of the CDR3 is TGTGCCAGCAAGGGGGGCGCTGGGGCCAACGTCCTGACTTTC. Translation gives CASKGGAGANVLTF.

This clonotype was observed many times. The V call is TRBV24-1, the J call TRBJ2-1; D call uncertain. Germline loops: CDR1 KGHDR, CDR2 SFDVKD. The length of the CDR3 is 13 residues. V was cut by 1 base and J by 7 bases, with 7 bases left in between. DNA of the CDR3: TGTGCCACCAGTGATTTATTGTCGAATGAGCAGTTCTTC. Protein: CATSDLLSNEQFF.

This clonotype was seen ten or more times. The rearrangement joins TRBV6-1 to TRBJ1-1, with D hard to call. This CDR3 is 13 amino acids long. Germline CDR1 is MNHNS and CDR2 is SASEGT. Trimming shortened V by 5 bases and J by 1 base, and 8 bases separated the two germline ends. The CDR3 loop is CASSLVANTEAFF. The CDR3 bases are TGTGCCAGCAGTTTGGTCGCGAACACTGAAGCTTTCTTT.

At least ten counts were recorded for this clonotype. This chain connects TRBV20-1 to TRBJ2-7; TRBD1 agrees at 7 bases. Looked up from germline, CDR1 is DFQATT and CDR2 is SNEGSKA (reference sequence). The ends lost 5 bases at V and 6 bases at J; junction bases unmatched: 19. The CDR3 loop spans 16 amino acids. In nucleotides, the CDR3 is TGCAGTGCTTTAGAGATCCGGGACAGCCTGTCGGGCGAGCAGTACTTC. Its translation: CSALEIRDSLSGEQYF.

The table lists this clonotype with many counts. The V and J genes are TRBV20-1 and TRBJ2-1, with 12 bases lining up with TRBD2. Germline values: CDR1 DFQATT, CDR2 SNEGSKA (reference sequence). The CDR3 extends over 13 amino acids. The J segment lost 5 bases and the V segment lost 6 bases, leaving 2 bases of the junction unmatched. The CDR3 is CSARTSGDNEQFF. The DNA for the CDR3 is TGCAGTGCCCGGACTAGCGGGGACAATGAGCAGTTCTTC.

There are many counts of this clonotype. The chain couples TRBV18 to TRBJ1-5, with 7 bases that match TRBD1. The CDR3 contains 16 residues. V was pared by 4 bases and J by 3 bases, with 9 bases of the junction left unmatched. From germline, CDR1 is KGHSH and CDR2 LQKENI. CDR3 sequence (DNA): TGTGCCAGCTCACAGGTATCGGGACAGTTCAATCAGCCCCAGCATTTT. This codes for CASSQVSGQFNQPQHF.

This clonotype was recorded at least ten times. The chain recombines TRBV14 with TRBJ2-4; 11 bases line up with TRBD2. The CDR3 spans 16 residues. V was clipped by 2 bases and J by 2 bases; unmatched bases: 2. Germline-derived CDR1 and CDR2 are SGHDN and FVKESK. CDR3: CASSQTSGSTKNIQYF. The CDR3 DNA follows: TGTGCCAGCAGCCAAACTAGCGGGAGTACCAAAAACATTCAGTACTTC. The full variable domain, with the rest looked up from reference TRBV14 and TRBJ2-4, is EAGVTQFPSHSVIEKGQTVTLRCDPISGHDNLYWYRRVMGKEIKFLLHFVKESKQDESGMPNNRFLAERTGGTYSTLKVQPAELEDSGVYFCASSQTSGSTKNIQYFGAGTRLSVL.

There are many counts of this clonotype. The chain has TRBV11-2 and TRBJ1-5; no clear D gene. Germline-derived CDR1 and CDR2 are SGHAT and FQNNGV. V lost 0 bases and J lost 10, with 10 bases in between. The CDR3 is 13 residues long. In DNA, the CDR3 is TGTGCCAGCAGCTTAGACTGGCAGGAACCCCAGCATTTT. This encodes CASSLDWQEPQHF.

The chain couples TRBV20-1 to TRBJ1-6; D is perhaps TRBD1 (6 bases). Germline CDR1 and CDR2: DFQATT and SNEGSKA (reference sequence). This CDR3 comprises 15 residues. V shed 3 bases and J shed 7 bases, with 16 bases lying between them. CDR3 sequence: CSASPRGLGNSPLHF. In nucleotides, the CDR3 is TGCAGTGCTAGCCCCCGGGGGCTGGGCAATTCACCCCTCCACTTT.